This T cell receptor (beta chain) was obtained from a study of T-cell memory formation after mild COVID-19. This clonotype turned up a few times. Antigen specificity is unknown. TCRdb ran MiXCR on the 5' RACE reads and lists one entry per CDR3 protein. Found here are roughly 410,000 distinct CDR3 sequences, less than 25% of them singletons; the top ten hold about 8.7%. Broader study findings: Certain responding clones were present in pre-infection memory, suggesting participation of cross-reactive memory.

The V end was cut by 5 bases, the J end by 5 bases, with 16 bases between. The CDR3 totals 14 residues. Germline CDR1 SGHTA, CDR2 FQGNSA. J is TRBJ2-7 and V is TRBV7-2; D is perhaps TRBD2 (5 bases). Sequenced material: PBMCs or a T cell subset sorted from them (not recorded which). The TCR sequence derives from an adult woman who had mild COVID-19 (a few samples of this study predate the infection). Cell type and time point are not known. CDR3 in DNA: TGTGCCAGCAGCCAAAGCGGAGAGGTTGACGAGCAGTACTTC. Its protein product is CASSQSGEVDEQYF.